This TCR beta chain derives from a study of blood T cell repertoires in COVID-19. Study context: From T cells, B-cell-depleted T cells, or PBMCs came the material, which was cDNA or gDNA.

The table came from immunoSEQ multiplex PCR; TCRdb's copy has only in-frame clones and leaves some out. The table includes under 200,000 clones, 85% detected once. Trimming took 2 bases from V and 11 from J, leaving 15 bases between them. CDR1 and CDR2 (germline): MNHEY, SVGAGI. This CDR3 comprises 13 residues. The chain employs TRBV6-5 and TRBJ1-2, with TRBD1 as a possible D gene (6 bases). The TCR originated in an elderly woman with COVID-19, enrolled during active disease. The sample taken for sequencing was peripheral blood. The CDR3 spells CASSYPAGVSYTF. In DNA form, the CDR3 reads TGTGCCAGCAGTTACCCGGCAGGGGTATCTTACACCTTC.